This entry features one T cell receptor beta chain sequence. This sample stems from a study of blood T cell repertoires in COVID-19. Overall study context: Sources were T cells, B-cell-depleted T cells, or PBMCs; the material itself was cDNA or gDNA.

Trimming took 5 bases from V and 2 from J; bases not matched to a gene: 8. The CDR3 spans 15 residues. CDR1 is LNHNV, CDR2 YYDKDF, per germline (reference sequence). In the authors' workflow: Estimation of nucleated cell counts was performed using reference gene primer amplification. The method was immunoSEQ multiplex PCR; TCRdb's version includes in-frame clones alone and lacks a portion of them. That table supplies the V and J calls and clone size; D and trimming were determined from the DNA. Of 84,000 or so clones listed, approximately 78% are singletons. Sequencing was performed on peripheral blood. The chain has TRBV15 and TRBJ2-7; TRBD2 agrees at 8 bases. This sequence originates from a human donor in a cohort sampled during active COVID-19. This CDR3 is CATSPTAGGTYEQYF. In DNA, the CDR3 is TGTGCCACCAGCCCGACCGCGGGGGGCACCTACGAGCAGTACTTC.